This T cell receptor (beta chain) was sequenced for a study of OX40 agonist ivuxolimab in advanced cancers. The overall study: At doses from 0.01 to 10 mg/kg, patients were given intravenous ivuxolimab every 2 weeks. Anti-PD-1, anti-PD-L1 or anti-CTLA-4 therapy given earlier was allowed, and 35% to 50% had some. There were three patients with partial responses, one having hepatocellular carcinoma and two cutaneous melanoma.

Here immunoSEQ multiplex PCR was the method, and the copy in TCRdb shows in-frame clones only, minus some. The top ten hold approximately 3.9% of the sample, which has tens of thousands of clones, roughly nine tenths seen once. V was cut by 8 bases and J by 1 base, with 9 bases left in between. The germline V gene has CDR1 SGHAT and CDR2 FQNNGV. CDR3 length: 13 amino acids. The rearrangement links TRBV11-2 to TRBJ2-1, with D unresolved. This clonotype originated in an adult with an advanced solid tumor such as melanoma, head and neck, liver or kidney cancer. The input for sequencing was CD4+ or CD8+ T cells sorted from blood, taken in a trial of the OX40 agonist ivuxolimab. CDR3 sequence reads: CASSKGSYNEQFF. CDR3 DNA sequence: TGTGCCAGCTCCAAGGGATCCTACAATGAGCAGTTCTTC.